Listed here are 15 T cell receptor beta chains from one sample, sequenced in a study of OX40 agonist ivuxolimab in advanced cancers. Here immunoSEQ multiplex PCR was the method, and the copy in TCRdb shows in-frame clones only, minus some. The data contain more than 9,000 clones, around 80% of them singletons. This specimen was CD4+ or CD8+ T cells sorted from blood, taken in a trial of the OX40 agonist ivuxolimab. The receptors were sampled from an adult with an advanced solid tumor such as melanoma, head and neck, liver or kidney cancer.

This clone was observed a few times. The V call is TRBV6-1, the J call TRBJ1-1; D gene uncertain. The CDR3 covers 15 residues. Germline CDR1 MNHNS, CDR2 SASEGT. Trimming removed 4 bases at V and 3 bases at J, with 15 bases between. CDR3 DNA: TGTGCCAGCAGTGCCCAGGTCATGGGTGACACTGAAGCTTTCTTT. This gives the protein CASSAQVMGDTEAFF.

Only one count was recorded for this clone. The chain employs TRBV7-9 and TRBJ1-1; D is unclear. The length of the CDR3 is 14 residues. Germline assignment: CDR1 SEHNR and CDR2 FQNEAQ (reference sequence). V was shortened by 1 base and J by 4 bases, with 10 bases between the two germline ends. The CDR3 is CASSLEGWGTEAFF. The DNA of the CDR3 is TGTGCCAGCAGCTTAGAGGGCTGGGGCACTGAAGCTTTCTTT.

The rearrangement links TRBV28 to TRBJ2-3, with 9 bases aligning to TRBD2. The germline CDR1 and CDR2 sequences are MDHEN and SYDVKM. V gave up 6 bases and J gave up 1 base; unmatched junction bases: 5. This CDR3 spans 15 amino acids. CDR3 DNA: TGTGCCAGCAGGGACTTAGCGGGGGGCACAGATACGCAGTATTTT. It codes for CASRDLAGGTDTQYF.

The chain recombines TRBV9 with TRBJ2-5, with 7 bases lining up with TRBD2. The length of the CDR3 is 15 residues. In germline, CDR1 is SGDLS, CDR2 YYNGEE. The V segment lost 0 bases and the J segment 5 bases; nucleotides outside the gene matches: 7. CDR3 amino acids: CASSVGAGISETQYF. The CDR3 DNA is TGTGCCAGCAGCGTAGGAGCGGGAATATCGGAGACCCAGTACTTC.

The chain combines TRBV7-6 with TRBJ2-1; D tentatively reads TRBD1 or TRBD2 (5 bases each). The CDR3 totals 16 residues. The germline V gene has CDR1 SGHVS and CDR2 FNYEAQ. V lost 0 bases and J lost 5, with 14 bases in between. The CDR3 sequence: CASSLAPGQPHNEQFF. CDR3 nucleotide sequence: TGTGCCAGCAGCTTAGCGCCGGGGCAACCGCACAATGAGCAGTTCTTC.

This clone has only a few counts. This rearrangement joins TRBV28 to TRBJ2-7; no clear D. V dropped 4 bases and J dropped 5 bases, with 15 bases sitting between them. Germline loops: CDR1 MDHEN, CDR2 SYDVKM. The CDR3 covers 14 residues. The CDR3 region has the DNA TGTGCCAGCAGTTACCGGCTGCGATCTGACGAGCAGTACTTC. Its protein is CASSYRLRSDEQYF.

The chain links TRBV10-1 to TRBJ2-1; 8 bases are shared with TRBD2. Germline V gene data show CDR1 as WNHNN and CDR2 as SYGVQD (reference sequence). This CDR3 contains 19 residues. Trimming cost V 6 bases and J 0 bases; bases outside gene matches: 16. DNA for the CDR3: TGCGCCAGCAGCCCCACCGGGACTAGTCGTCCTTGCTCCTACAATGAGCAGTTCTTC. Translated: CASSPTGTSRPCSYNEQFF.

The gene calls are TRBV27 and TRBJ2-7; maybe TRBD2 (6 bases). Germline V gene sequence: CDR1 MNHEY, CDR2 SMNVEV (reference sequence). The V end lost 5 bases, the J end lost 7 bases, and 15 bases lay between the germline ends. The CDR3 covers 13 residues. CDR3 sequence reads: CASSTSSGVEQYF. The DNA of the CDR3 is TGTGCCAGCAGTACAAGTTCGGGGGTAGAGCAGTACTTC.

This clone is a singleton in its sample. The DNA for the CDR3 is TGCGCCAGCAGCCAGGGGACTAAGAGCAATCAGCCCCAGCATTTT. As protein: CASSQGTKSNQPQHF. V gene TRBV4-3 combines with J gene TRBJ1-5, with D possibly being TRBD1 (5 bases). The CDR3 length is 15 residues. The germline V and J ends were trimmed by 3 bases and 1 base, with 10 bases remaining between them. Germline V gene lookup returns CDR1 LGHNA and CDR2 YSLEER.

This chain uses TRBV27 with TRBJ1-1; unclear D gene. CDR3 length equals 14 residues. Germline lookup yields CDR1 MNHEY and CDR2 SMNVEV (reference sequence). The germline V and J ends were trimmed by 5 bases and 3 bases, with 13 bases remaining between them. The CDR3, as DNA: TGTGCCAGCAGTAGAGGGCAAAGACACACTGAAGCTTTCTTT. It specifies CASSRGQRHTEAFF.

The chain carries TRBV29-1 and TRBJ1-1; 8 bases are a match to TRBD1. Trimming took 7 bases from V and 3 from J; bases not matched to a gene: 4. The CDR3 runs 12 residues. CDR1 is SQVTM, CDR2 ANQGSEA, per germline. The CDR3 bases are TGCAGCGGGGACAGGTCGGACACTGAAGCTTTCTTT. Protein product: CSGDRSDTEAFF. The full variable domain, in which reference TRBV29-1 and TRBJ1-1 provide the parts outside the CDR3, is SAVISQKPSRDICQRGTSLTIQCQVDSQVTMMFWYRQQPGQSLTLIATANQGSEATYESGFVIDKFPISRPNLTFSTLTVSNMSPEDSSIYLCSGDRSDTEAFFGQGTRLTVV.

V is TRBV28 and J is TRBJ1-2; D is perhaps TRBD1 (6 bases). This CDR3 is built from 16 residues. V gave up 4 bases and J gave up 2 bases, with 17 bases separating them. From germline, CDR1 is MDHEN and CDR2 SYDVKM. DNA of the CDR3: TGTGCCAGCAGTTCGCTCAGGGGAATAGGCAACTATGGCTACACCTTC. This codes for CASSSLRGIGNYGYTF.

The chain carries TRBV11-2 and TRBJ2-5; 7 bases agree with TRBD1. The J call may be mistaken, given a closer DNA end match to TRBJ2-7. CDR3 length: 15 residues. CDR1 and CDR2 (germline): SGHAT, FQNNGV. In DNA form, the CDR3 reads TGTGCCAGCAGCTTAACACAGGGGCCCGTTTACGAGCAGTACTTC. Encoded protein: CASSLTQGPVYEQYF.

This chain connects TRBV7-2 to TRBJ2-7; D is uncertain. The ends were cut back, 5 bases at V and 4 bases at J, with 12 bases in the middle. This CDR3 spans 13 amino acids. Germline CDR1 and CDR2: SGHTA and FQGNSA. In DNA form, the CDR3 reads TGTGCCAGCAGCCCCCCTGGCCGTTACGAGCAGTACTTC. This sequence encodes CASSPPGRYEQYF. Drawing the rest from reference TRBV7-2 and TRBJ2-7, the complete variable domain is GAGVSQSPSNKVTEKGKDVELRCDPISGHTALYWYRQSLGQGLEFLIYFQGNSAPDKSGLPSDRFSAERTGGSVSTLTIQRTQQEDSAVYLCASSPPGRYEQYFGPGTRLTVT.

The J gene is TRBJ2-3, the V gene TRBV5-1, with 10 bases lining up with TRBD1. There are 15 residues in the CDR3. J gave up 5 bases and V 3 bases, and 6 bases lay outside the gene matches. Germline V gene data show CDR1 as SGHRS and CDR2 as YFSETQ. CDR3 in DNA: TGCGCCAGCAGCTCGGGACAGGGGATGGGAGATACGCAGTATTTT. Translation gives CASSSGQGMGDTQYF. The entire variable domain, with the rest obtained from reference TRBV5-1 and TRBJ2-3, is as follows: KAGVTQTPRYLIKTRGQQVTLSCSPISGHRSVSWYQQTPGQGLQFLFEYFSETQRNKGNFPGRFSGRQFSNSRSEMNVSTLELGDSALYLCASSSGQGMGDTQYFGPGTRLTVL.